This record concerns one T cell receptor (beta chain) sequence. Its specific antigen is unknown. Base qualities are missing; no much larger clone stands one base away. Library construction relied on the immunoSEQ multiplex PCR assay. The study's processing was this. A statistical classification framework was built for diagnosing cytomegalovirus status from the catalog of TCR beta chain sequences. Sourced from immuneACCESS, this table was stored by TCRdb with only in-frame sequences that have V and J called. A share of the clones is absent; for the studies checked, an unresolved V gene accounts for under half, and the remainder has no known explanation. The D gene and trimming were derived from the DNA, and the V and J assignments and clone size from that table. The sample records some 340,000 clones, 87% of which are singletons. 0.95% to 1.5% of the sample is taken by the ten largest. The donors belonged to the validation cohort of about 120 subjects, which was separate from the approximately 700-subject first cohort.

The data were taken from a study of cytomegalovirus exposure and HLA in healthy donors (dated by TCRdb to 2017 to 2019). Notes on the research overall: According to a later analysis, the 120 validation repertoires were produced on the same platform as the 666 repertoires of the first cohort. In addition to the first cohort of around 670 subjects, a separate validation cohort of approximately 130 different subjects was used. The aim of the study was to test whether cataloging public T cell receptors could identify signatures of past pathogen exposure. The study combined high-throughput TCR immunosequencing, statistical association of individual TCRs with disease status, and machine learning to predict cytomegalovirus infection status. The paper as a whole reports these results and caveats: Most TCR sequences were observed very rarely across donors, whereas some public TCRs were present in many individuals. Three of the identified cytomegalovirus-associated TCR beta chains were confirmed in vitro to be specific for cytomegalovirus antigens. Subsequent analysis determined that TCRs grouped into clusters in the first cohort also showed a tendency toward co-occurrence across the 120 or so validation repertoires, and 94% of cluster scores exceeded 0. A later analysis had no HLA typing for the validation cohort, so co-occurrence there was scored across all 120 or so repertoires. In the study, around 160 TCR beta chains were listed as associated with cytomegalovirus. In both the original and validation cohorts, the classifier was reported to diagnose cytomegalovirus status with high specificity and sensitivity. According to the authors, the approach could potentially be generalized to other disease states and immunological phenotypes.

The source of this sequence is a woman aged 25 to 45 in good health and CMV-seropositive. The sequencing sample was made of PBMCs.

DNA sequence: TGTGCCAGCAGTTCCGGGACAGGGAGGCCCGAGCAGTACTTC. It codes for CASSSGTGRPEQYF. The sequence joins TRBV6-5 to TRBJ2-7, and 9 junctional nucleotides match TRBD1. CDR3 length: 14 amino acids, cysteine to phenylalanine. CDR3 DNA only is kept here, 42 bases in frame from base 1. Compared with germline, V lacks 4 bases and J lacks 6 bases; bases without a gene match: 7. The germline V gene sets CDR1 to MNHEY and CDR2 to SVGAGI.